This record looks at one T cell receptor beta chain sequence and its context. The antigen is undetermined. CDR1 is LNHDA, CDR2 SQIVND, per germline (reference sequence). V lost 9 bases to trimming and J lost 1 base, with 13 bases between them. This CDR3 is 14 amino acids long. This entry comes from a study of T cell responses to AZD1222 COVID-19 vaccine. General study findings and limits: Every sample of the repertoires postdated the peak T cell response.

Data came from immunoSEQ multiplex PCR; TCRdb stores just in-frame clones and leaves some out. Of approximately 89,000 clones in the sample, roughly 86% were seen once. The sequence was obtained from an adult who received the AZD1222 COVID-19 vaccine. The chain carries TRBV19 and TRBJ1-5, with a tentative D call TRBD1 (5 bases). The source material was peripheral blood, sampled 28 days after the second AZD1222 dose. CDR3 region: CASSLQVSNQPQHF. In DNA, the CDR3 is TGTGCCAGCTCATTACAGGTCAGCAATCAGCCCCAGCATTTT.